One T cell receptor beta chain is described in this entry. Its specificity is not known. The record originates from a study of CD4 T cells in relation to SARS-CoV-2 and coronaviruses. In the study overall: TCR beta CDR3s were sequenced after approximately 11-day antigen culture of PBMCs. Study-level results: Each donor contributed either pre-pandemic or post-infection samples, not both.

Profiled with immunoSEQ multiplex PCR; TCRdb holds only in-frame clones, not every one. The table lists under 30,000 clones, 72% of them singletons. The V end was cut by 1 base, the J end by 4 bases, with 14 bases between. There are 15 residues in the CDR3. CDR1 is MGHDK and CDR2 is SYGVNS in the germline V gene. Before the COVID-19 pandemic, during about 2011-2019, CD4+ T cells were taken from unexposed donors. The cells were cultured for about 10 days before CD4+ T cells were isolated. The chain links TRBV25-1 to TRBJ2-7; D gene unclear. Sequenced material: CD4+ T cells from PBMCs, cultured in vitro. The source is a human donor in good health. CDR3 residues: CASSESTVSNYEQYF. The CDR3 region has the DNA TGTGCCAGCAGTGAATCCACAGTATCCAATTACGAGCAGTACTTC.